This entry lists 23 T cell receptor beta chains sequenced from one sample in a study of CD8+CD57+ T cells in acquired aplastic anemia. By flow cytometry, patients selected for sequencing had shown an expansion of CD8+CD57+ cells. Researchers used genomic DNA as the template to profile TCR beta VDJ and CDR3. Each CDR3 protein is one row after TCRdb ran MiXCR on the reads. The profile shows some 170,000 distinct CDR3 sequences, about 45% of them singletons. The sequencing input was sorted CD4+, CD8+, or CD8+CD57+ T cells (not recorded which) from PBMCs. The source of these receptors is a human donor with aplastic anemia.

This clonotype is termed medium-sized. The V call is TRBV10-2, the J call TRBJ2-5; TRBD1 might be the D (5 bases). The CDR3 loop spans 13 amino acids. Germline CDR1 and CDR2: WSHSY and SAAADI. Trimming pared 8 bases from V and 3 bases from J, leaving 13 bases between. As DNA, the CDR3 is TGCGCCAGCGGGGCTGCCAGGGAAGAGACCCAGTACTTC. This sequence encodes CASGAAREETQYF.

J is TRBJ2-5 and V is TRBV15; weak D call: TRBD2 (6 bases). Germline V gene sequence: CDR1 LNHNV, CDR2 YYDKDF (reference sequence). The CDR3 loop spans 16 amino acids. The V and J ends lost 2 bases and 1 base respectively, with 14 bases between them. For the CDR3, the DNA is TGTGCCACCAGCAGAAGGCAGGGACTTGGCCAAGAGACCCAGTACTTC. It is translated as CATSRRQGLGQETQYF. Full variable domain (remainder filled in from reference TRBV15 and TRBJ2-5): DAMVIQNPRYQVTQFGKPVTLSCSQTLNHNVMYWYQQKSSQAPKLLFHYYDKDFNNEADTPDNFQSRRPNTSFCFLDIRSPGLGDTAMYLCATSRRQGLGQETQYFGPGTRLLVL.

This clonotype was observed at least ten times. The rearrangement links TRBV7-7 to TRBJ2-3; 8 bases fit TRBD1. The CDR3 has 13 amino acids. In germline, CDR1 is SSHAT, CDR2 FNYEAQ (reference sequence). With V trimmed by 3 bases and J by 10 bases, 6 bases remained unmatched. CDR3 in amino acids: CASSLASGQAQYF. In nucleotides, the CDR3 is TGTGCCAGCAGCTTGGCTTCGGGACAGGCGCAGTATTTT.

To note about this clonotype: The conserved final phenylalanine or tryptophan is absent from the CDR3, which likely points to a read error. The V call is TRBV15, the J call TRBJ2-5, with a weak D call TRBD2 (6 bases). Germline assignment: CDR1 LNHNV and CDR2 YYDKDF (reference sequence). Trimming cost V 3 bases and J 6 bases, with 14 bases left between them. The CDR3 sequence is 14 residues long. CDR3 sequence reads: CATSSDGGGKTQYS. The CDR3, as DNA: TGTGCCACCAGCAGCGATGGTGGGGGGAAGACCCAGTACTCC.

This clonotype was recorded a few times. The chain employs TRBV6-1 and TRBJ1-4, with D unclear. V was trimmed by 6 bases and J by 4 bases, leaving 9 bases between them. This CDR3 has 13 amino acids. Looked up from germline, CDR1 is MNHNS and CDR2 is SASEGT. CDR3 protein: CASRTAHNEKLFF. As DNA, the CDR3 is TGTGCCAGCAGGACGGCCCATAATGAAAAACTGTTTTTT.

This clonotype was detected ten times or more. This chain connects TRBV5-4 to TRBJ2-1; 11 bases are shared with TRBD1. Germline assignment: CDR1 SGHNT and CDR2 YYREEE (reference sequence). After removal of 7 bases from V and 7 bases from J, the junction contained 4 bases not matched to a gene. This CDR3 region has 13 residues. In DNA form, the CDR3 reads TGTGCCAGCTCGGGACAGGGGGAAAATGAGCAGTTCTTC. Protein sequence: CASSGQGENEQFF.

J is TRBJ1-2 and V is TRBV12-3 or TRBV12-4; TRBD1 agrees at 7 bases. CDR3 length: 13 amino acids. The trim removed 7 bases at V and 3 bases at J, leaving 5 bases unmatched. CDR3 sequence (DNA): TGTGCCAGCACCGACGGACAGGACTATGGCTACACCTTC. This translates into CASTDGQDYGYTF.

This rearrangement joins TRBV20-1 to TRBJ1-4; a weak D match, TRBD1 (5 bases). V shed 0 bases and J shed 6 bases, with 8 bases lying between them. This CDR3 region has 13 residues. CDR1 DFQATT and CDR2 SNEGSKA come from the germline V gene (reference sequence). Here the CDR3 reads CSARDRAHEKLFF. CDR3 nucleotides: TGCAGTGCTAGAGACAGGGCTCATGAAAAACTGTTTTTT.

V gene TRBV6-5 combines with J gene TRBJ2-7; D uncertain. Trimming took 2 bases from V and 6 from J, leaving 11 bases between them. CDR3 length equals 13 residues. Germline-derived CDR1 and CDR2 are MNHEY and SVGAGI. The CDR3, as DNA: TGTGCCAGCAGTTACAGGGCTGGGCGCGAGCAGTACTTC. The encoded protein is CASSYRAGREQYF.

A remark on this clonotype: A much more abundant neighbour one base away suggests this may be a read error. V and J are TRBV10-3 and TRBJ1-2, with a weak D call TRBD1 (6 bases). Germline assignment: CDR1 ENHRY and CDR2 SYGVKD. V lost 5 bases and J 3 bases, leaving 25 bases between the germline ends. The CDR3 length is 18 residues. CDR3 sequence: CAISYPLSGDTWDYGYTF. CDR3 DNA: TGTGCCATCAGTTACCCACTTTCCGGGGACACCTGGGACTATGGCTACACCTTC.

The CDR3 loop reads CATSRVRGQGVHEQYF. CDR3 DNA sequence: TGTGCCACCAGCAGAGTACGGGGACAGGGGGTCCACGAGCAGTACTTC. This chain uses TRBV15 with TRBJ2-7, with 11 bases fitting TRBD1. The CDR3 contains 16 residues. Germline CDR1 is LNHNV and CDR2 is YYDKDF (reference sequence). Trimming removed 1 base from V and 5 bases from J; junction bases left unmatched: 7. The whole variable domain, filled in from reference TRBV15 and TRBJ2-7, reads DAMVIQNPRYQVTQFGKPVTLSCSQTLNHNVMYWYQQKSSQAPKLLFHYYDKDFNNEADTPDNFQSRRPNTSFCFLDIRSPGLGDTAMYLCATSRVRGQGVHEQYFGPGTRLTVT.

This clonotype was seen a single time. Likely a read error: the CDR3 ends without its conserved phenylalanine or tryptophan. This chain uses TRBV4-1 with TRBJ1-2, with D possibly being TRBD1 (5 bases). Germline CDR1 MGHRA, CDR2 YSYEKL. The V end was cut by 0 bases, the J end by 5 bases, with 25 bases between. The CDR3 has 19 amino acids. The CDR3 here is CASSQEARGTPGWEYGYTS. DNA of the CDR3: TGCGCCAGCAGCCAAGAGGCCCGGGGCACGCCTGGTTGGGAATATGGCTACACCTCC.

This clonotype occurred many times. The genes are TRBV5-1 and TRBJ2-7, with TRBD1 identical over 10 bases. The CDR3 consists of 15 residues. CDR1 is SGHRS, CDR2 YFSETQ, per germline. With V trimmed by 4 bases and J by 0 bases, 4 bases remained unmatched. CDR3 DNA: TGCGCCAGCAGCCCAGGGACAGGGGTCTCCTACGAGCAGTACTTC. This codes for CASSPGTGVSYEQYF.

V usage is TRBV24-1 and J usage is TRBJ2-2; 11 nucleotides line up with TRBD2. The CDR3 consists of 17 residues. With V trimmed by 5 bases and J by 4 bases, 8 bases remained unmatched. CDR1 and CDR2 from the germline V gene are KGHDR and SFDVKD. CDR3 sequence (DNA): TGTGCCACCAGTGGGAGTATAGCGGGAGGGCGCACCGGGGAGCTGTTTTTT. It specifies CATSGSIAGGRTGELFF.

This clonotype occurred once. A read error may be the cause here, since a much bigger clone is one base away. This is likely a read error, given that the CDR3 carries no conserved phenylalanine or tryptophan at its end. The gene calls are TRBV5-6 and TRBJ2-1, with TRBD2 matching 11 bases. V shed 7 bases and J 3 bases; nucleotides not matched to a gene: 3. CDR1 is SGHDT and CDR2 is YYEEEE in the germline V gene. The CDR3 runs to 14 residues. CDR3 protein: CASSGTSGYNEQFL. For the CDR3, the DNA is TGTGCCAGCTCGGGGACTAGCGGCTACAATGAGCAGTTCCTC.

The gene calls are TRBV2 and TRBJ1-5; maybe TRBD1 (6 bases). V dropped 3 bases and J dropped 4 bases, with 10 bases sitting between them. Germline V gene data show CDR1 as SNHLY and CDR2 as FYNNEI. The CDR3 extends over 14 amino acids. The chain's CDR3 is CASSDLGGNQPQHF. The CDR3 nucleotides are TGTGCCAGCAGTGATCTAGGGGGAAATCAGCCCCAGCATTTT.

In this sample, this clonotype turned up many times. Written as DNA, the CDR3 is TGTGCCAGCAGTAGAGGAGGGTTGCGGAACACTGAAGCTTTCTTT. It translates to CASSRGGLRNTEAFF. The rearrangement uses TRBV7-2 and TRBJ1-1; D not resolved. CDR1 is SGHTA and CDR2 is FQGNSA in the germline V gene. V lost 6 bases, J lost 1 base, and 15 bases lay in between. This CDR3 region has 15 residues.

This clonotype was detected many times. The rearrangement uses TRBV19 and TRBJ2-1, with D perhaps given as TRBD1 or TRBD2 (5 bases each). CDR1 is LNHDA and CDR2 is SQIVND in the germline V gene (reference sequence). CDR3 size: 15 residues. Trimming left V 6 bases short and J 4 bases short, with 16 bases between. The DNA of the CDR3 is TGTGCCAGTAGCAAGTCCGGGACCTATTACAATGAGCAGTTCTTC. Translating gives CASSKSGTYYNEQFF.

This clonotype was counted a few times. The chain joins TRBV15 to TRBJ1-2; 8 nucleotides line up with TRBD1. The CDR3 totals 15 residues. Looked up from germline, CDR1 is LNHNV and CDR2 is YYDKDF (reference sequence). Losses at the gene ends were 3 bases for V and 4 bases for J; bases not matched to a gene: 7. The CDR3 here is CATSSRTGNGYGYTF. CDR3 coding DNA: TGTGCCACCAGCAGTAGGACAGGGAATGGCTATGGCTACACCTTC.

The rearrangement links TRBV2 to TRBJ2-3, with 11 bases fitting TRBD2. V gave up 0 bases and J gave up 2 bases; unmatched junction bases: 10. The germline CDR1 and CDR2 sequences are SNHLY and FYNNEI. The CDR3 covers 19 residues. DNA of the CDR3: TGTGCCAGCAGTGAAGCGGTGGTAGCGGGGGGGCTCAACACAGATACGCAGTATTTT. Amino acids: CASSEAVVAGGLNTDTQYF.

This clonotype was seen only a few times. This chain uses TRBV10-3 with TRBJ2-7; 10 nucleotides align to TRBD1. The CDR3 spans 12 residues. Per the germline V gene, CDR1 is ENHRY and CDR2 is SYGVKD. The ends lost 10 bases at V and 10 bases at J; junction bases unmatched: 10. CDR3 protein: CASSRDRGPQYF. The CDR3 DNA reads TGTGCCAGCAGCCGCGACAGGGGGCCCCAGTACTTC.

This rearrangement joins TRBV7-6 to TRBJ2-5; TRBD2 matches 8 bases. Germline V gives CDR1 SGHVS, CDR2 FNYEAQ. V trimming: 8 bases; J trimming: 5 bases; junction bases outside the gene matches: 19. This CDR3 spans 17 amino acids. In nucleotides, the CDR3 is TGTGCCAGCGGCCATCAAGCGGGAGATCCCCGGAGGGAGACCCAGTACTTC. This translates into CASGHQAGDPRRETQYF.

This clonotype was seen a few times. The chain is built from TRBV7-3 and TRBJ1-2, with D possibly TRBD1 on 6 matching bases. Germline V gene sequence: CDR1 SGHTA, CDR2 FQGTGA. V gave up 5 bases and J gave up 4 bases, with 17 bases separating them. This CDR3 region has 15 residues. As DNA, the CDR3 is TGTGCCAGCAGCCTTTCGGCAGGGGATTCCTATGGCTACACCTTC. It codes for CASSLSAGDSYGYTF.